This T cell receptor (beta chain) was documented in a study of cytotoxic CD8 clonotypes in ibrutinib-treated CLL. Across the study: Sequencing produced an average of about 260,000 productive templates and under 95,000 productive rearrangements per sample.

Sequencing used immunoSEQ multiplex PCR; TCRdb keeps in-frame clones, though not all of them. This sample yields over 30,000 clones, of which roughly two thirds are seen a single time; 5.5% to 7% belongs to the top ten. The junction had 12 bases not matched to a gene; V was cut back by 8 bases and J by 7 bases. Germline CDR1 is SGHTA and CDR2 is FQGNSA. This CDR3 is built from 15 residues. The chain couples TRBV7-2 to TRBJ2-1; 9 nucleotides agree with TRBD2. Sequencing was performed on PBMCs, taken at disease progression, from a patient treated with ibrutinib. The sequence was collected from a human donor with chronic lymphocytic leukemia. The CDR3 DNA sequence: TGTGCCAGCGGCAGGGCGGGAGGGCCAAGGAATGAGCAGTTCTTC. Translating it yields CASGRAGGPRNEQFF.